This entry is about one T cell receptor (beta chain). What it recognizes is unknown. After removal of 4 bases from V and 2 bases from J, the junction contained 9 bases not matched to a gene. Germline V gene lookup returns CDR1 MNHEY and CDR2 SVGAGI. This CDR3 comprises 16 residues. This record belongs to a study of cytomegalovirus exposure and HLA in healthy donors. Study-level points and caveats: Apart from CMV serostatus, no immune exposure information was available. The study put about 180 TCR beta chains on its list as cytomegalovirus-associated. Earlier analysis yielded a pattern in which most TCR beta V segments were productive about 90% or about 30% of the time. The authors judged a highly shared variant cluster likely a sequencing artifact.

Primers: 60 Vbeta forward and 13 Jbeta reverse. Repertoires were generated with immunoSEQ multiplex PCR, while TCRdb's copy carries only in-frame clones and drops some. The table has over 55,000 clones, around 80% seen once. The sequencing input was PBMCs. The receptor's source is a male donor in good health and CMV-seronegative. The genes are TRBV6-5 and TRBJ2-5, with 8 bases fitting TRBD1. The CDR3 region has the DNA TGTGCCAGCAGTTCACGGAGGGACAGGTCACAAGAGACCCAGTACTTC. Translation: CASSSRRDRSQETQYF.